This T cell receptor (beta chain) was sequenced during a study of shared clonotypes between healthy human individuals. General study findings and limits: Donor scarcity curtailed the genetic and exposure-history diversity represented herein. Roughly 5% of naive CD4 clonotypes were shared across four donors.

For this clone: What it binds is unknown.

The investigators split CD4+ cells into a CD45RA+ naive subset and a CD45RA-negative memory subset. V lost 6 bases, J lost 2 bases, and 8 bases lay in between. The CDR3 covers 13 residues. CDR1 and CDR2 (germline): MNHNY, SVGAGI (reference sequence). The method was immunoSEQ multiplex PCR; TCRdb's version includes in-frame clones alone and lacks a portion of them. Of approximately 940,000 clones listed, more than 75% are singletons. Source material: memory CD4+ T cells sorted from blood. Subset: CD45RA-negative fraction. The gene calls are TRBV6-6 and TRBJ1-5; the D is unclear. This TCR derives from a man younger than 30 in good health. The CDR3 protein is CASRKEGNQPQHF. The CDR3, as DNA: TGTGCCAGCAGGAAAGAGGGCAATCAGCCCCAGCATTTT.